These T cell receptor beta chains were read from a single sample in a study of shared clonotypes between healthy human individuals. This table comes from immunoSEQ multiplex PCR, and its TCRdb copy is limited to in-frame clones, with some not included. The sample contains some 2,100,000 clones, around 95% of which appear only once. Sequencing used naive CD4+ T cells sorted from blood. The receptors stem from a man aged 18 to 30 in good health. Both conserved end residues are part of each CDR3. Fields, in order: D gene, V gene, clone size, J gene, CDR3 DNA, CDR3 protein. The D gene is left open where the match is weak. Some rows have no size entry. The others give once, few or many, or a class for an expanded clone.

>NA|TRBV6-6|NA|TRBJ2-3
TGTGCCAGCAGTTACCTTAATCCAGATACGCAGTATTTT
CASSYLNPDTQYF
>NA|TRBV7-2|NA|TRBJ1-2
TGTGCCAGCAGCCCCCCCTGGGGGGGGGACTATGGCTACACCTTC
CASSPPWGGDYGYTF
>NA|TRBV18|NA|TRBJ2-3
TGTGCCAGCTCACCACCGAAGGGCGGAGGAGCTAGCACAGATACGCAGTATTTT
CASSPPKGGGASTDTQYF
>NA|TRBV5-1|NA|TRBJ1-4
TGCGCCAGCAGCTTGGCCTTAGGGGATTTACATGAAAAACTGTTTTTT
CASSLALGDLHEKLFF
>NA|TRBV19|NA|TRBJ2-1
TGTGCCAGTAGTGGGGCCCTAGCAGCCTACAATGAGCAGTTCTTC
CASSGALAAYNEQFF
>NA|TRBV6-5|NA|TRBJ1-2
TGTGCCAGCAGTTATATACAGACGAGTCCCTATGGCTACACCTTC
CASSYIQTSPYGYTF
>NA|TRBV14|NA|TRBJ2-1
TGTGCCAGCAGCCACCGGACAGTAGACTCCTACAATGAGCAGTTCTTC
CASSHRTVDSYNEQFF
>NA|TRBV7-9|NA|TRBJ2-1
TGTGCCAGCAGCTCACAGGGTGGCTCCTACAATGAGCAGTTCTTC
CASSSQGGSYNEQFF
>NA|TRBV9|once|TRBJ2-5
TGTGCCAGCAGTCGTAGTGGGGGGGGCCAGGAGACCCAGTACTTC
CASSRSGGGQETQYF
>NA|TRBV30|NA|TRBJ1-4
TGTGCCGGGCGACTATATGGGGGGCCCGGAGGGGAAAAACTGTTTTTT
CAGRLYGGPGGEKLFF
>NA|TRBV7-9|NA|TRBJ2-7
TGTGCCAGCAGCCCAGACGGGGCAGCGTCCTACGAGCAGTACTTC
CASSPDGAASYEQYF
>NA|TRBV28|NA|TRBJ1-1
TGTGCCAGCAGTCCACCACCAAAAGGACACACTGAAGCTTTCTTT
CASSPPPKGHTEAFF
>NA|TRBV10-3|NA|TRBJ2-5
TGTGCCATCAGTATGGTCAGCCAAGAGACCCAGTACTTC
CAISMVSQETQYF
>NA|TRBV7-9|NA|TRBJ1-4
TGTGCCAGCAGCCGGGACACGGCTAATGAAAAACTGTTTTTT
CASSRDTANEKLFF
>NA|TRBV2|NA|TRBJ2-7
TGTGCCAGCAGCCAACTAGGATCCTACGAGCAGTACTTC
CASSQLGSYEQYF
>NA|TRBV27|NA|TRBJ2-7
TGTGCCAGCAGTGACCGGGACCGGCCCTACGAGCAGTACTTC
CASSDRDRPYEQYF
>NA|TRBV4-1|NA|TRBJ2-1
TGCGCCAGCAGCCAGAGAGAAGGGTGGAATGAGCAGTTCTTC
CASSQREGWNEQFF